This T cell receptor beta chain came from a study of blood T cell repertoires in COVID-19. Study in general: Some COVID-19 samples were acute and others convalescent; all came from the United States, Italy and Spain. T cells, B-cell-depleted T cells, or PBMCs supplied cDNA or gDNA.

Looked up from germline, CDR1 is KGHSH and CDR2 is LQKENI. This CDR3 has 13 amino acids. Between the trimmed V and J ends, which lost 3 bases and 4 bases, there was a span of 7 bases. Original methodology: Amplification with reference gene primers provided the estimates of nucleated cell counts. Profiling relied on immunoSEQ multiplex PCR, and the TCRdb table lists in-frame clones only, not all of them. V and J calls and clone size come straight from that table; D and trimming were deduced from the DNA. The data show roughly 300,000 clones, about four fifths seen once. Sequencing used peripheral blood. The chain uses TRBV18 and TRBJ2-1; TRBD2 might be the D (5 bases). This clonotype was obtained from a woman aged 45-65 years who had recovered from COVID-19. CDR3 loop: CASSPGDYNEQFF. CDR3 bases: TGTGCCAGCTCACCGGGAGATTACAATGAGCAGTTCTTC.